This T cell receptor (beta chain) was sequenced during a study of blood T cell repertoires in COVID-19. About the study: COVID-19 samples collected from the United States, Italy and Spain covered acute and convalescent phases. PBMCs, B-cell-depleted T cells, or T cells were the source of the cDNA or gDNA that made up the material.

In the authors' workflow: For nucleated cells, counts were estimated from reference gene primer amplification. Sequenced by immunoSEQ multiplex PCR; TCRdb stores in-frame clones only, minus some. That table supplies the V and J calls and clone size; D and trimming were determined from the DNA. The repertoire holds tens of thousands of clones, with around 87% as singletons. The CDR3 spans 16 residues. CDR1 is SGHRS and CDR2 is YFSETQ in the germline V gene. V shed 4 bases, J shed 2 bases, and the junction held 9 bases outside the gene matches. The sample taken for sequencing was peripheral blood. This receptor was obtained from a woman of 80 years or more with acute or convalescent COVID-19. J is TRBJ2-3 and V is TRBV5-1; 8 bases agree with TRBD2. CDR3 residues: CASSLERGPITDTQYF. The DNA of the CDR3 is TGCGCCAGCAGCCTCGAGCGGGGGCCTATCACAGATACGCAGTATTTT.